This T cell receptor beta chain was captured by sequencing in a study of tissue T cells after allogeneic stem cell transplantation. The sample's time point: mouse harvest day 14 after allogeneic transplant. The graft held 10^6 splenic CD5+ T cells and 10^7 T-cell-depleted bone marrow cells. TCRdb keeps only in-frame clones here, not all; method: immunoSEQ multiplex PCR. The sample carries thousands of clones, around 32% recorded once. The CDR3 totals 17 residues. Germline CDR1 reads SGHSA; CDR2 reads FRNQAP. V gave up 0 bases and J gave up 6 bases; unmatched junction bases: 12. About this clone: These gene names are mouse names. The sequence runs out 1 residue before the end of the CDR3; the remainder is reconstructed from the germline J gene.

This receptor was taken from a female BALB/c mouse given C57BL/6 T cells with graft-versus-host disease after an allogeneic hematopoietic cell transplant. Sequencing input: skin. V is TRBV16 and J is TRBJ2-7, with TRBD2 identical over 9 bases. The covered CDR3 bases are TGTGCAAGCAGCTTAGATTTTCTGGGGGGGGCGCCGTCTGAACAGTAC. Encoded protein: CASSLDFLGGAPSEQY. The full CDR3 protein reads CASSLDFLGGAPSEQYF.